A single sample is the source of the 2 T cell receptor beta chains below, sequenced in a study of immune characterization of retroperitoneal liposarcoma. In TCRdb, the PCR reads were re-called with MiXCR into one record per CDR3 protein. There are roughly 20,000 distinct CDR3 sequences in the sample; about 35% occur only once, and 6.5% to 9% lies in the top ten. Sequenced sample: blood. These receptors all come from a male donor with retroperitoneal liposarcoma.

This clonotype has ten or more counts. This rearrangement joins TRBV27 to TRBJ2-1; D uncertain. V gave up 2 bases and J gave up 9 bases, with 8 bases separating them. This CDR3 has 12 amino acids. Germline CDR1 is MNHEY and CDR2 is SMNVEV (reference sequence). For the CDR3, the DNA is TGTGCCAGCAGTTTAGCTGTGGGTGAGCAGTTCTTC. This sequence encodes CASSLAVGEQFF.

This clonotype is judged medium-sized (0.01 to 0.1%). The chain couples TRBV6-1 to TRBJ2-1, with D tentatively TRBD2 (6 bases). In germline, CDR1 is MNHNS, CDR2 SASEGT. Trimming left V 2 bases short and J 13 bases short, with 27 bases between. The CDR3 extends over 17 amino acids. The CDR3 DNA reads as TGTGCCAGCAGTGAAATGAGGGACTTAAAAAACCAAGAGACCCAGTTCTTC. Protein sequence: CASSEMRDLKNQETQFF.